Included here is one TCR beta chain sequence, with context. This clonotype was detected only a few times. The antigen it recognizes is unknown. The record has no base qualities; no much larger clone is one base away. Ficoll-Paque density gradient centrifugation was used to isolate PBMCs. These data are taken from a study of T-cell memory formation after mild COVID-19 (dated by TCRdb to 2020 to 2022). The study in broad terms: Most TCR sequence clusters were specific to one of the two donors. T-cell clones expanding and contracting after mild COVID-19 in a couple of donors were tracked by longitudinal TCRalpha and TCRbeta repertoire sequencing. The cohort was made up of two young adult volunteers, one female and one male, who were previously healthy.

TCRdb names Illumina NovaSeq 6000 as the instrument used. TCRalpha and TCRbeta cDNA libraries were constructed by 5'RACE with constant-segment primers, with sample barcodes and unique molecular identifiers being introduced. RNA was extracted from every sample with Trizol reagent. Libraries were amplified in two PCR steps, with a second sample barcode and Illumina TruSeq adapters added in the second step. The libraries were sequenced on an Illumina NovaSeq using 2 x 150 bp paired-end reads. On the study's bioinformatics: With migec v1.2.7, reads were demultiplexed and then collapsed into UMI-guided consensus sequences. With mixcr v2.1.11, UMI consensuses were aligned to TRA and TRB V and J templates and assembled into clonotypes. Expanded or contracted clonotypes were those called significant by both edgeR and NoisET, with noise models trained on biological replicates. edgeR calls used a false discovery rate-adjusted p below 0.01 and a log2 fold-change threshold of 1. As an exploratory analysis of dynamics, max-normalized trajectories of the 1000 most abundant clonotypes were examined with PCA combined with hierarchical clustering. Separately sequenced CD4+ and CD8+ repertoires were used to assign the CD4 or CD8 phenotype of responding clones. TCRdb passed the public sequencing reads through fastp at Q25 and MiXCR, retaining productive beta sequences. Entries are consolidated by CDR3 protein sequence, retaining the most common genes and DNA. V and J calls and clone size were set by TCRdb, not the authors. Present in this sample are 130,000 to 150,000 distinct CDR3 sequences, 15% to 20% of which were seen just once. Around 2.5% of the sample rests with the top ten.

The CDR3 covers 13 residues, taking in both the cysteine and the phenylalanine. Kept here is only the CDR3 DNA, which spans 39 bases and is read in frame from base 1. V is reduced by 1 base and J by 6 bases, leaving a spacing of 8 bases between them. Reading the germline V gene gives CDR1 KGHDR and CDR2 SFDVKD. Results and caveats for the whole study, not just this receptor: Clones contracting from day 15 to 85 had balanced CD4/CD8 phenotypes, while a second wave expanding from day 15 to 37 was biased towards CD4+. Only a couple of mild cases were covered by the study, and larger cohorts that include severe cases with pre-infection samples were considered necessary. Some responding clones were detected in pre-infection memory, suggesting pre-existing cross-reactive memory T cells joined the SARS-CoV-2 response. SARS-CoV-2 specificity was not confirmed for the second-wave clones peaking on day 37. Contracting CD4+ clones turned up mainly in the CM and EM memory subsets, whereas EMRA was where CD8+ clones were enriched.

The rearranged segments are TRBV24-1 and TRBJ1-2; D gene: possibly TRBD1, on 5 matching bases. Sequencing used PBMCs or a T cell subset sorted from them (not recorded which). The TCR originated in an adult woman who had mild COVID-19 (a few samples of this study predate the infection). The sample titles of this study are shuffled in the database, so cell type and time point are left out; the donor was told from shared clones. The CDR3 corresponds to CATSDLWGDGYTF. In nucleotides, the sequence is TGTGCCACCAGTGATTTATGGGGGGATGGCTACACCTTC.